Each of the 2 T cell receptor beta chains below was sequenced from the same sample in a study of shared clonotypes between healthy human individuals. Only in-frame clones appear in the TCRdb table, and some are missing; sequencing was by immunoSEQ multiplex PCR. This table has some 2 million clones, approximately 95% appearing once. CD45RO-negative cells were positively selected for CCR7, leaving out terminally differentiated effector memory CD45RA+ cells. Input material: naive CD8+ T cells sorted from blood. Receptors originate from a man younger than 30 in good health.

The V and J genes are TRBV7-8 and TRBJ1-6, with unresolved D. With 3 bases removed from V and 0 bases from J, the gap between germline ends came to 9 bases. From germline, CDR1 is SGHVS and CDR2 FQNEAQ. The CDR3 has 16 residues. The CDR3 nucleotides are TGTGCCAGCAGCTTCTCGGGTGTCTCCTATAATTCACCCCTCCACTTT. Translating it yields CASSFSGVSYNSPLHF.

The genes are TRBV7-2 and TRBJ2-3, with D perhaps TRBD2 (6 bases). From germline, CDR1 is SGHTA and CDR2 FQGNSA. CDR3 size: 16 residues. The germline V and J ends were trimmed by 5 bases and 6 bases, with 21 bases remaining between them. CDR3 sequence: CASSPTLALQTDTQYF. In DNA, the CDR3 is TGTGCCAGCAGCCCGACCCTAGCGCTCCAAACCGATACGCAGTATTTT.